This T cell receptor beta chain was profiled in a study of cytomegalovirus exposure and HLA in healthy donors. Study as a whole: Researchers previously reported finding some 110 million unique TCR beta sequences from roughly 170 million T cells. Whole-study results and caveats: Published work reported that the classifier diagnosed cytomegalovirus status with high specificity and sensitivity. V- and J-gene trimming of TCR beta was linked (in a later analysis) to a missense DCLRE1C variant. Some V segments, including TRBV6-2 and TRBV6-3, were excluded as indistinguishable.

After removal of 2 bases from V and 2 bases from J, the junction contained 12 bases not matched to a gene. CDR3 length: 17 residues. CDR1 is SGHDN and CDR2 is FVKESK in the germline V gene. This clone occurred a few times. Its target is not known. A multiplex PCR was run with 60 Vbeta primers and 13 Jbeta primers. The assay was immunoSEQ multiplex PCR, and TCRdb's table has in-frame clones only and misses some. The sample holds approximately 70,000 clones, over 70% seen once. The specimen sequenced was PBMCs. The receptor comes from a man aged 55 to 69 in good health and CMV-seropositive. This chain uses TRBV14 with TRBJ2-7; 7 bases match TRBD1. This CDR3 reads CASSQLDQTGTPYEQYF. For the CDR3, the DNA is TGTGCCAGCAGCCAATTAGACCAGACAGGGACCCCCTACGAGCAGTACTTC.